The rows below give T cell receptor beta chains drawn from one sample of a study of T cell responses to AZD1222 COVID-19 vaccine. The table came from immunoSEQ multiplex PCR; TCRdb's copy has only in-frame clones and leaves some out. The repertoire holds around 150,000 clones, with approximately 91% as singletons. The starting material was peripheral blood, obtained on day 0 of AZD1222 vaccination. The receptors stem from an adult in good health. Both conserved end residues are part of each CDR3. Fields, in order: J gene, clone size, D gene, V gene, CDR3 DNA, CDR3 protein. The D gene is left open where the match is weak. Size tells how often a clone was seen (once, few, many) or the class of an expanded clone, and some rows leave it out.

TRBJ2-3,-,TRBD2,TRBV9,TGTGCCAGCAGCGTAGCGCGGTTCGGGGGGACCACAGATACGCAGTATTTT,CASSVARFGGTTDTQYF
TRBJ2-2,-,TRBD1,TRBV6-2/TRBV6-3,TGTGCCAGCAGTTTCGTCACAGGGGCCGGGGAGCTGTTTTTT,CASSFVTGAGELFF
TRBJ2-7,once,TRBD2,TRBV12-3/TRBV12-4,TGTGCCAGCAGCAGGGAGGGGTACGAGCAGTACTTC,CASSREGYEQYF
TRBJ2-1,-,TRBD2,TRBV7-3,TGTGCCAGCAGCTTAACGGGACTAGCCGATGAGCAGTTCTTC,CASSLTGLADEQFF
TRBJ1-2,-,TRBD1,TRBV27,TGTGCCAGCAGTCCCGGACAGGCCAACACCTACTATGGCTACACCTTC,CASSPGQANTYYGYTF
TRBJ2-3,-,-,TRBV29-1,TGCAGCGTCACCTCAGGGGGGACGGATACGCAGTATTTT,CSVTSGGTDTQYF
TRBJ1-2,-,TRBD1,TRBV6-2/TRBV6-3,TGTGCCAGCAGTTCCGGACAGGGACAAACTGATGGCTACACCTTC,CASSSGQGQTDGYTF
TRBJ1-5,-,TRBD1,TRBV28,TGTGCCAGCAGTTCCACCCAGGGGGCTTGGAATCAGCCCCAGCATTTT,CASSSTQGAWNQPQHF
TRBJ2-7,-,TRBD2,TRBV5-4,TGTGCCAGCAGCTTGGGGGGACTAGCGGACTACGAGCAGTACTTC,CASSLGGLADYEQYF
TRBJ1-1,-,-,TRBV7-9,TGTGCCAGCAGCGTTTCGAACACTGAAGCTTTCTTT,CASSVSNTEAFF